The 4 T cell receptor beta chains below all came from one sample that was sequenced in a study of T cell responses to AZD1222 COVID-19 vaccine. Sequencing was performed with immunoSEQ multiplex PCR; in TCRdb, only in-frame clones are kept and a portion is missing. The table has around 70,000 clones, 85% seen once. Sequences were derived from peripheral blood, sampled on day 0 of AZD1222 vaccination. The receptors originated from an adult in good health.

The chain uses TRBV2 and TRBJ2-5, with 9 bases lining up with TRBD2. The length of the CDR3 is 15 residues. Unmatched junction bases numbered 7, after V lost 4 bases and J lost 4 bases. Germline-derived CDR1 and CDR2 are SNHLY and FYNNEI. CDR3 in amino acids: CASSARASGVETQYF. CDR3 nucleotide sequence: TGTGCCAGCAGTGCGCGGGCTAGCGGGGTAGAGACCCAGTACTTC.

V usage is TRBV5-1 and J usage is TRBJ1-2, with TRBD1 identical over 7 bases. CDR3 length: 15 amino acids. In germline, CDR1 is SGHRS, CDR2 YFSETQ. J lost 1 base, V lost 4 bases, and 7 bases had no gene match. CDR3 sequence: CASSKNRDSNYGYTF. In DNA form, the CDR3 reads TGCGCCAGCAGCAAAAACCGGGACAGTAACTATGGCTACACCTTC. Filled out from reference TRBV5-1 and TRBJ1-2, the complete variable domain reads KAGVTQTPRYLIKTRGQQVTLSCSPISGHRSVSWYQQTPGQGLQFLFEYFSETQRNKGNFPGRFSGRQFSNSRSEMNVSTLELGDSALYLCASSKNRDSNYGYTFGSGTRLTVV.

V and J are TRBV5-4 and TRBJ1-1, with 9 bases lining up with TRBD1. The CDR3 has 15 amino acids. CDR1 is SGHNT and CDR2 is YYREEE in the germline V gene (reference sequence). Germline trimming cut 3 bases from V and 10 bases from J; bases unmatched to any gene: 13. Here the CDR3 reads CASSSGQGYLSGAFF. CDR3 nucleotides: TGTGCCAGCAGCTCCGGACAGGGGTATTTGAGTGGAGCTTTCTTT.

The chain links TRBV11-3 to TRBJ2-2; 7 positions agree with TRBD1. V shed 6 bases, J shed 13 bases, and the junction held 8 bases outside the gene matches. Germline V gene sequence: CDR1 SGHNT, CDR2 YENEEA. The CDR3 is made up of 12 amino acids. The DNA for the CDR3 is TGTGCCAGCAGAAGGGACAGAGGAGGGCTGTTTTTT. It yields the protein CASRRDRGGLFF.